This TCR beta chain emerged from a study of shared clonotypes between healthy human individuals. Germline V gene sequence: CDR1 LNHNV, CDR2 YYDKDF (reference sequence). CDR3 length equals 15 residues. Trimming removed 1 base at V and 2 bases at J, with 9 bases between. Method: immunoSEQ multiplex PCR; TCRdb's copy keeps in-frame clones and lacks some. The repertoire consists of about 2.2 million clones, with about 93% occurring once and the leading ten covering over 1.5%. Cells designated naive CD8 were CD45RO-negative and were positively selected for CCR7, with terminally differentiated effector memory CD45RA+ cells excluded.

Sequencing was performed on naive CD8+ T cells from PBMCs. The rearrangement uses TRBV15 and TRBJ1-3, with D perhaps TRBD1 (6 bases). The TCR was taken from a man in his late teens or twenties in good health. Some clones in this sample may be carry-over from other donors' samples. The CDR3 DNA reads TGTGCCACCAGCAGAGTCCGGACAGCTGGAAACACCATATATTTT. Translation: CATSRVRTAGNTIYF.